The rows below give T cell receptor delta chains drawn from one sample of a study of delta chain sequences of gamma delta T cells. TCRdb processed the 5' RACE reads again with the CATT caller. The table includes hundreds of delta-chain clones, about 24% detected once. Sequenced sample: either unsorted cells or a sorted T cell fraction (not recorded which). Source of these receptors: a human donor in good health. The CDR3 runs from the conserved cysteine through the conserved F or W. A D gene is named only where the DNA matches it firmly. Rows may omit the clone size; those that give it use once, few, many or a size class.

V gene: TRDV2; D gene: TRDD3; clone size: -; J gene: TRDJ1; CDR3 protein: CAFLGGYVRPTDKLIF; CDR3 DNA: TGTGCCTTCCTAGGGGGATACGTTCGTCCTACCGATAAACTCATCTTT
V gene: TRDV2; D gene: TRDD3; clone size: medium-sized; J gene: TRDJ3; CDR3 protein: CACDGPGGPSSWDTRQMFF; CDR3 DNA: TGTGCCTGTGACGGGCCTGGGGGCCCTAGCTCCTGGGACACCCGACAGATGTTTTTC
V gene: TRDV2; D gene: -; clone size: hyperexpanded; J gene: TRDJ1; CDR3 protein: CACDGVAGEGADKLIF; CDR3 DNA: TGTGCCTGTGACGGAGTTGCTGGGGAAGGTGCCGATAAACTCATCTTT
V gene: TRDV1; D gene: -; clone size: large; J gene: TRDJ1; CDR3 protein: CALGELDPERYTDKLIF; CDR3 DNA: TGTGCTCTTGGGGAACTTGACCCCGAGCGATACACCGATAAACTCATCTTT
V gene: TRDV2; D gene: -; clone size: large; J gene: TRDJ3; CDR3 protein: CACDPAEGHRSWDTRQMFF; CDR3 DNA: TGTGCCTGTGACCCGGCCGAGGGTCATCGCTCCTGGGACACCCGACAGATGTTTTTC
V gene: TRDV2; D gene: TRDD3; clone size: medium-sized; J gene: TRDJ3; CDR3 protein: CACDTVGTGGQSSWDTRQMFF; CDR3 DNA: TGTGCCTGTGACACCGTCGGTACTGGGGGACAGAGCTCCTGGGACACCCGACAGATGTTTTTC
V gene: TRDV2; D gene: TRDD3; clone size: -; J gene: TRDJ1; CDR3 protein: CALSRLGIRTDKLIF; CDR3 DNA: TGTGCCCTCTCTCGGCTGGGGATACGTACCGATAAACTCATCTTT
V gene: TRDV2; D gene: -; clone size: medium-sized; J gene: TRDJ1; CDR3 protein: CACDTLPTGRRDRQGYTDKLIF; CDR3 DNA: TGTGCCTGTGACACCTTACCAACGGGTCGGAGGGATCGGCAAGGTTACACCGATAAACTCATCTTT
V gene: TRDV2; D gene: TRDD3; clone size: large; J gene: TRDJ1; CDR3 protein: CACDALLGDSTADKLIF; CDR3 DNA: TGTGCCTGTGACGCCTTACTGGGGGATTCGACCGCCGATAAACTCATCTTT
V gene: TRDV2; D gene: -; clone size: medium-sized; J gene: TRDJ1; CDR3 protein: CACDTLGIYTDKLIF; CDR3 DNA: TGTGCCTGTGACACCCTGGGGATTTACACCGATAAACTCATCTTT
V gene: TRDV1; D gene: -; clone size: hyperexpanded; J gene: TRDJ1; CDR3 protein: CALGEAPYKRGLIF; CDR3 DNA: TGTGCTCTTGGGGAAGCACCGTACAAACGAGGACTCATCTTT
V gene: TRDV2; D gene: -; clone size: -; J gene: TRDJ1; CDR3 protein: CACDPIPPRQTGRVKGGKLIF; CDR3 DNA: TGTGCCTGTGACCCAATTCCTCCACGCCAGACTGGTCGGGTAAAGGGAGGTAAACTCATCTTT
V gene: TRDV2; D gene: TRDD3; clone size: medium-sized; J gene: TRDJ1; CDR3 protein: CACDKLGALYTDKLIF; CDR3 DNA: TGTGCCTGTGACAAACTGGGGGCTCTGTACACCGATAAACTCATCTTT
V gene: TRDV2; D gene: TRDD3; clone size: medium-sized; J gene: TRDJ1; CDR3 protein: CACDPLGENTDKLIF; CDR3 DNA: TGTGCCTGTGACCCGCTGGGGGAAAACACCGATAAACTCATCTTT
V gene: TRDV2; D gene: TRDD3; clone size: medium-sized; J gene: TRDJ1; CDR3 protein: CACDTIGDTFKLIF; CDR3 DNA: TGTGCCTGTGACACGATCGGGGATACTTTTAAACTCATCTTT
V gene: TRDV2; D gene: TRDD3; clone size: medium-sized; J gene: TRDJ1; CDR3 protein: CACDTAWGISTDKLIF; CDR3 DNA: TGTGCCTGTGACACCGCCTGGGGGATCTCAACCGATAAACTCATCTTT
V gene: TRDV2; D gene: TRDD3; clone size: medium-sized; J gene: TRDJ1; CDR3 protein: CACDTLPYTGGYKMPDKLIF; CDR3 DNA: TGTGCCTGTGACACCCTCCCCTATACTGGGGGATACAAGATGCCCGATAAACTCATCTTT
V gene: TRDV2; D gene: -; clone size: large; J gene: TRDJ1; CDR3 protein: CACDLITRPTDKLIF; CDR3 DNA: TGTGCCTGTGACCTAATTACGCGACCGACCGATAAACTCATCTTT
V gene: TRDV2; D gene: -; clone size: medium-sized; J gene: TRDJ2; CDR3 protein: CACDTMGPALTAQLFF; CDR3 DNA: TGTGCCTGTGACACGATGGGGCCAGCTTTGACAGCACAACTCTTCTTT
V gene: TRDV2; D gene: -; clone size: -; J gene: TRDJ1; CDR3 protein: CACDPLLRSGGDAGGDGDKLIF; CDR3 DNA: TGTGCCTGTGACCCCCTCCTACGGTCCGGGGGGGATGCCGGGGGGGACGGCGATAAACTCATCTTT
V gene: TRDV2; D gene: -; clone size: large; J gene: TRDJ1; CDR3 protein: CACEQLLRTGEAEYTDKLIF; CDR3 DNA: TGTGCCTGTGAACAACTCCTACGGACTGGGGAGGCGGAGTACACCGATAAACTCATCTTT
V gene: TRDV2; D gene: TRDD3; clone size: -; J gene: TRDJ1; CDR3 protein: CACDLVGAWILGDPTDKLIF; CDR3 DNA: TGTGCCTGTGACTTGGTAGGGGCCTGGATACTGGGGGACCCGACCGATAAACTCATCTTT
V gene: TRDV2; D gene: TRDD3; clone size: medium-sized; J gene: TRDJ1; CDR3 protein: CACDTLGDTRSDKLIF; CDR3 DNA: TGTGCCTGTGACACCTTGGGGGATACGCGATCCGATAAACTCATCTTT
V gene: TRDV2; D gene: -; clone size: hyperexpanded; J gene: TRDJ1; CDR3 protein: CACDTLIRDTDKLIF; CDR3 DNA: TGTGCCTGTGACACCTTGATACGGGACACCGATAAACTCATCTTT
V gene: TRDV2; D gene: -; clone size: -; J gene: TRDJ1; CDR3 protein: CACDTDKLIF; CDR3 DNA: TGTGCCTGTGACACCGATAAACTCATCTTT
V gene: TRDV2; D gene: TRDD3; clone size: medium-sized; J gene: TRDJ1; CDR3 protein: CACDHITGGPRGSTDKLIF; CDR3 DNA: TGTGCCTGTGACCATATTACTGGGGGACCCAGGGGTTCAACCGATAAACTCATCTTT
V gene: TRDV2; D gene: -; clone size: medium-sized; J gene: TRDJ3; CDR3 protein: CACDTVLGSWDTRQMFF; CDR3 DNA: TGTGCCTGTGACACCGTCCTCGGCTCCTGGGACACCCGACAGATGTTTTTC
V gene: TRDV1; D gene: TRDD3; clone size: medium-sized; J gene: TRDJ1; CDR3 protein: CALGSPAFFKWGIRGGKYTDKLIF; CDR3 DNA: TGTGCTCTTGGGTCCCCGGCCTTCTTCAAATGGGGGATACGTGGGGGGAAGTACACCGATAAACTCATCTTT
V gene: TRDV2; D gene: -; clone size: medium-sized; J gene: TRDJ1; CDR3 protein: CACDIAGGDDKLIF; CDR3 DNA: TGTGCCTGTGACATAGCTGGAGGGGACGATAAACTCATCTTT
V gene: TRDV2; D gene: -; clone size: medium-sized; J gene: TRDJ1; CDR3 protein: CACSVLGSTYTDKLIF; CDR3 DNA: TGTGCCTGTTCTGTACTGGGATCGACCTACACCGATAAACTCATCTTT
V gene: TRDV2; D gene: TRDD3; clone size: medium-sized; J gene: TRDJ1; CDR3 protein: CACDPLGDPTDKLIF; CDR3 DNA: TGTGCCTGTGACCCACTGGGGGACCCGACCGATAAACTCATCTTT
V gene: TRAV14/DV4; D gene: TRDD3; clone size: large; J gene: TRDJ3; CDR3 protein: CAMREFSYLGTPWGIPSSSWDTRQMFF; CDR3 DNA: TGTGCAATGAGAGAGTTTTCCTACCTCGGCACACCCTGGGGGATCCCGTCAAGCTCCTGGGACACCCGACAGATGTTTTTC
V gene: TRDV2; D gene: TRDD3; clone size: hyperexpanded; J gene: TRDJ1; CDR3 protein: CALSRLGDQRYTDKLIF; CDR3 DNA: TGTGCCCTCTCTCGGCTGGGGGACCAGAGGTACACCGATAAACTCATCTTT
V gene: TRDV2; D gene: TRDD3; clone size: medium-sized; J gene: TRDJ1; CDR3 protein: CACEGMGDNPRTDKLIF; CDR3 DNA: TGTGCCTGTGAGGGTATGGGGGATAACCCGCGGACCGATAAACTCATCTTT
V gene: TRDV2; D gene: TRDD3; clone size: few; J gene: TRDJ1; CDR3 protein: CACDTLGDTQPDKLIF; CDR3 DNA: TGTGCCTGTGACACTTTGGGGGATACTCAGCCCGATAAACTCATCTTT
V gene: TRDV2; D gene: TRDD3; clone size: large; J gene: TRDJ1; CDR3 protein: CACDTLTGGQYTDKLIF; CDR3 DNA: TGTGCCTGTGACACCCTGACTGGGGGACAGTACACCGATAAACTCATCTTT
V gene: TRDV2; D gene: TRDD3; clone size: few; J gene: TRDJ1; CDR3 protein: CALSRLPGGEYTDKLIF; CDR3 DNA: TGTGCCCTCTCTCGGCTGCCTGGGGGTGAGTACACCGATAAACTCATCTTT
V gene: TRDV2; D gene: TRDD3; clone size: medium-sized; J gene: TRDJ1; CDR3 protein: CACDTVGMSWGIQSDKLIF; CDR3 DNA: TGTGCCTGTGACACCGTCGGAATGAGCTGGGGGATACAGTCCGATAAACTCATCTTT
V gene: TRDV2; D gene: TRDD3; clone size: large; J gene: TRDJ1; CDR3 protein: CACDRLGDLDKLIF; CDR3 DNA: TGTGCCTGTGACAGACTGGGGGACCTCGATAAACTCATCTTT
V gene: TRDV2; D gene: TRDD3; clone size: few; J gene: TRDJ1; CDR3 protein: CAFLGGYISTDKLIF; CDR3 DNA: TGTGCCTTCCTAGGGGGATACATCTCGACCGATAAACTCATCTTT
V gene: TRDV2; D gene: -; clone size: medium-sized; J gene: TRDJ1; CDR3 protein: CACDTLLGPNTDKLIF; CDR3 DNA: TGTGCCTGTGACACGTTACTGGGCCCAAACACCGATAAACTCATCTTT
V gene: TRDV2; D gene: TRDD3; clone size: medium-sized; J gene: TRDJ1; CDR3 protein: CACDSLGLPENLGDTSTDKLIF; CDR3 DNA: TGTGCCTGTGACTCCCTAGGCCTTCCTGAGAACCTGGGGGATACTAGCACCGATAAACTCATCTTT
V gene: TRDV2; D gene: TRDD3; clone size: hyperexpanded; J gene: TRDJ1; CDR3 protein: CACDTLGAVDKLIF; CDR3 DNA: TGTGCCTGTGACACTCTGGGGGCGGTCGATAAACTCATCTTT
V gene: TRDV2; D gene: TRDD3; clone size: large; J gene: TRDJ1; CDR3 protein: CACDTILGDTSYTDKLIF; CDR3 DNA: TGTGCCTGTGACACGATACTGGGGGATACGTCGTACACCGATAAACTCATCTTT
V gene: TRDV2; D gene: TRDD3; clone size: -; J gene: TRDJ1; CDR3 protein: CACDTLSLLGEYTDKLIF; CDR3 DNA: TGTGCCTGTGACACTTTAAGCCTACTGGGGGAGTACACCGATAAACTCATCTTT
V gene: TRDV2; D gene: -; clone size: large; J gene: TRDJ1; CDR3 protein: CACDPAGLLYTDKLIF; CDR3 DNA: TGTGCCTGTGACCCGGCTGGGCTGCTTTACACCGATAAACTCATCTTT
V gene: TRDV1; D gene: TRDD3; clone size: once; J gene: TRDJ1; CDR3 protein: CALGEQVLTEYWGIRDTDKLIF; CDR3 DNA: TGTGCTCTTGGGGAACAGGTTCTCACTGAGTACTGGGGGATACGGGACACCGATAAACTCATCTTT
V gene: TRDV1; D gene: TRDD3; clone size: -; J gene: TRDJ1; CDR3 protein: CALGEQVLTEYWGILTDKLIF; CDR3 DNA: TGTGCTCTTGGGGAACAGGTTCTCACTGAGTACTGGGGGATACTCACCGATAAACTCATCTTT
V gene: TRDV2; D gene: TRDD3; clone size: medium-sized; J gene: TRDJ1; CDR3 protein: CACDTLLGVPYTDKLIF; CDR3 DNA: TGTGCCTGTGACACCTTACTGGGGGTCCCGTACACCGATAAACTCATCTTT
V gene: TRDV1; D gene: TRDD3; clone size: few; J gene: TRDJ1; CDR3 protein: CALGGITGDNTDKLIF; CDR3 DNA: TGTGCTCTTGGGGGGATTACTGGGGATAACACCGATAAACTCATCTTT
V gene: TRDV1; D gene: TRDD3; clone size: medium-sized; J gene: TRDJ1; CDR3 protein: CALGRPNWGKDTDKLIF; CDR3 DNA: TGTGCTCTTGGCAGACCGAACTGGGGAAAAGACACCGATAAACTCATCTTT
V gene: TRDV2; D gene: -; clone size: hyperexpanded; J gene: TRDJ3; CDR3 protein: CACDTVNPGDLSWDTRQMFF; CDR3 DNA: TGTGCCTGTGACACCGTTAACCCTGGGGACCTTTCCTGGGACACCCGACAGATGTTTTTC
V gene: TRDV1; D gene: TRDD3; clone size: medium-sized; J gene: TRDJ1; CDR3 protein: CALGASVRAFLRGCLTGGYSDKLIF; CDR3 DNA: TGTGCTCTTGGGGCTTCCGTACGAGCCTTCCTACGTGGATGCCTCACTGGGGGATACTCAGATAAACTCATCTTT
V gene: TRDV2; D gene: -; clone size: medium-sized; J gene: TRDJ1; CDR3 protein: CACDGLGMYTDKLIF; CDR3 DNA: TGTGCCTGTGACGGGCTGGGGATGTACACCGATAAACTCATCTTT
V gene: TRDV2; D gene: TRDD3; clone size: large; J gene: TRDJ1; CDR3 protein: CACDPLLGDDDTDKLIF; CDR3 DNA: TGTGCCTGTGACCCATTACTGGGGGACGACGACACCGATAAACTCATCTTT
V gene: TRDV2; D gene: TRDD3; clone size: large; J gene: TRDJ2; CDR3 protein: CACDPVLGDTGTAQLFF; CDR3 DNA: TGTGCCTGTGACCCCGTACTGGGGGATACGGGAACAGCACAACTCTTCTTT
V gene: TRDV3; D gene: TRDD3; clone size: medium-sized; J gene: TRDJ1; CDR3 protein: CACFLLYWGSYTDKLIF; CDR3 DNA: TGTGCCTGTTTCCTATTGTACTGGGGGTCGTACACCGATAAACTCATCTTT
V gene: TRDV2; D gene: TRDD3; clone size: medium-sized; J gene: TRDJ1; CDR3 protein: CACDPILGDTGKLIF; CDR3 DNA: TGTGCCTGTGACCCCATACTGGGGGATACGGGGAAACTCATCTTT
V gene: TRDV2; D gene: -; clone size: -; J gene: TRDJ1; CDR3 protein: CACDTLLRAGGDAGGDGDKLIF; CDR3 DNA: TGTGCCTGTGACACCCTCCTACGGGCCGGGGGGGATGCCGGGGGGGACGGCGATAAACTCATCTTT
V gene: TRDV2; D gene: -; clone size: medium-sized; J gene: TRDJ1; CDR3 protein: CACDTVGVDTDKLIF; CDR3 DNA: TGTGCCTGTGACACGGTGGGGGTTGACACCGATAAACTCATCTTT